These 2 T cell receptor beta chains were all obtained from the same sample, sequenced in a study of response to subunit inactivated influenza vaccine. TCRdb itself ran the RT-PCR reads through MiXCR, one entry per CDR3 protein. Here the sample spans hundreds of thousands of distinct CDR3 sequences, 18% being singletons. The material was PBMCs from blood, obtained about 5 days after vaccination. These receptors came from a man over 45 who received an inactivated influenza vaccine.

This clonotype was seen only a few times. CDR3 protein: CASSQEHGTHSYNEQFF. In nucleotides, the CDR3 is TGCGCCAGCAGCCAAGAACACGGGACCCATTCCTACAATGAGCAGTTCTTC. The genes are TRBV4-3 and TRBJ2-1; perhaps D is TRBD1 or TRBD2 (5 bases each). Germline CDR1 reads LGHNA; CDR2 reads YSLEER. There are 17 residues in the CDR3. V was trimmed by 0 bases and J by 1 base, leaving 13 bases between them.

This clonotype was observed a handful of times. The gene calls are TRBV5-1 and TRBJ2-1; 11 bases are a match to TRBD2. V gave up 3 bases and J gave up 4 bases; unmatched junction bases: 12. The CDR3 consists of 18 residues. Per the germline V gene, CDR1 is SGHRS and CDR2 is YFSETQ. CDR3 amino acids: CASSWKLAGAKEYNEQFF. The DNA of the CDR3 is TGCGCCAGCAGCTGGAAACTAGCGGGGGCCAAAGAATACAATGAGCAGTTCTTC.